Shown below are 27 T cell receptor beta chains from a single sample sequenced in a study of shared clonotypes between healthy human individuals. Repertoires were generated with immunoSEQ multiplex PCR, while TCRdb's copy carries only in-frame clones and drops some. This sample has roughly 1,100,000 clones; approximately 76% occur once, and the top ten carry roughly 1.4%. The sequenced sample was memory CD4+ T cells sorted from blood. The subset is: CD45RA-negative fraction. The receptors were gathered from a man between 18 and 35 years old in good health.

The J gene is TRBJ2-2, the V gene TRBV25-1; D is unresolved. CDR1 is MGHDK and CDR2 is SYGVNS in the germline V gene. This CDR3 has 10 amino acids. This CDR3 reads CVSIPGELFF. In DNA form, the CDR3 reads TGTGTCTCTATCCCCGGGGAGCTGTTTTTT.

The chain has TRBV6-1 and TRBJ2-3, with 9 bases fitting TRBD2. The CDR3 covers 16 residues. V trimming: 8 bases; J trimming: 0 bases; junction bases outside the gene matches: 9. Germline CDR1 and CDR2: MNHNS and SASEGT. CDR3 protein: CASGGSGGPSTDTQYF. CDR3 coding DNA: TGTGCCAGCGGTGGTAGCGGGGGCCCGAGCACAGATACGCAGTATTTT.

This rearrangement joins TRBV18 to TRBJ2-3; TRBD1 might be the D (5 bases). CDR3 length: 15 amino acids. Trimming shortened V by 2 bases and J by 2 bases, and 11 bases separated the two germline ends. Per the germline V gene, CDR1 is KGHSH and CDR2 is LQKENI. The CDR3 DNA follows: TGTGCCAGCTCACCAGCAGGGCGGACCACAGATACGCAGTATTTT. Residues: CASSPAGRTTDTQYF.

J is TRBJ2-7 and V is TRBV7-2; maybe TRBD2 (6 bases). V was cut by 4 bases and J by 9 bases, with 13 bases left in between. The germline gives CDR1 SGHTA, CDR2 FQGNSA. The CDR3 runs to 12 residues. Written as DNA, the CDR3 is TGTGCCAGCAGCTCCCAGCGGGTGGGGCAGTACTTC. Its translation is CASSSQRVGQYF.

This chain joins TRBV6-5 and TRBJ1-2; 7 nucleotides match TRBD1. V trimming: 5 bases; J trimming: 1 base; junction bases outside the gene matches: 4. CDR3 length: 14 residues. Germline assignment: CDR1 MNHEY and CDR2 SVGAGI. CDR3: CASSPGGINYGYTF. For the CDR3, the DNA is TGTGCCAGCAGTCCAGGGGGTATTAACTATGGCTACACCTTC.

This clone was picked up a small number of times. The chain couples TRBV11-2 to TRBJ1-2; D unclear. Germline CDR1 is SGHAT and CDR2 is FQNNGV. V shed 0 bases and J shed 6 bases, with 11 bases lying between them. The CDR3 loop spans 14 amino acids. CDR3 nucleotides: TGTGCCAGCAGCTTAGATGTCGGGTTCAATGGCTACACCTTC. Amino acids: CASSLDVGFNGYTF.

J is TRBJ2-1 and V is TRBV30; TRBD2 matches 12 bases. V trimming: 0 bases; J trimming: 1 base; junction bases outside the gene matches: 19. This CDR3 has 22 amino acids. Per germline, CDR1 GTSNPN and CDR2 SVGIG (reference sequence). The CDR3 nucleotides read TGTGCCTGGAGTGTGGATTGGGCTAGCGGGGGGGCCCGTGTTTCGTCCTACAATGAGCAGTTCTTC. This translates into CAWSVDWASGGARVSSYNEQFF.

This clone was observed a handful of times. An end of the junction does not agree with germline; a read error may underlie this. The chain combines TRBV7-7 with TRBJ2-1; no clear D gene. The CDR3 loop spans 14 amino acids. The germline V gene encodes CDR1 SSHAT and CDR2 FNYEAQ (reference sequence). The CDR3 DNA follows: TGTGCTAGCAGCTTGGACCGTACCTACAATGAGCAGTTCTTC. It specifies CASSLDRTYNEQFF.

The CDR3 protein is CASTLGYTGELFF. The CDR3 coding sequence is TGTGCCAGCACCTTAGGGTACACCGGGGAGCTGTTTTTT. The chain joins TRBV28 to TRBJ2-2; D call uncertain. The CDR3 consists of 13 residues. Per the germline V gene, CDR1 is MDHEN and CDR2 is SYDVKM. Trimming took 7 bases from V and 3 from J, leaving 9 bases between them.

This chain uses TRBV25-1 with TRBJ2-7; 8 nucleotides match TRBD2. In germline, CDR1 is MGHDK, CDR2 SYGVNS. The CDR3 has 14 residues. The V segment lost 3 bases and the J segment 2 bases; nucleotides outside the gene matches: 3. This chain's CDR3 is CASSDSLAAYEQYF. In DNA, the CDR3 is TGTGCCAGCAGTGATTCACTAGCGGCCTACGAGCAGTACTTC.

This clone was recorded a few times. The V and J genes are TRBV18 and TRBJ1-3, with 7 bases that match TRBD1. CDR3 size: 17 residues. Trimming took 3 bases from V and 1 from J; bases not matched to a gene: 9. From germline, CDR1 is KGHSH and CDR2 LQKENI. The CDR3 region is CASSPPTGASSGNTIYF. The CDR3 region has the DNA TGTGCCAGCTCACCGCCCACAGGGGCCAGTTCTGGAAACACCATATATTTT.

The chain joins TRBV30 to TRBJ2-3; 11 nucleotides line up with TRBD2. CDR3 length equals 14 residues. The trim removed 4 bases at V and 4 bases at J, leaving 4 bases unmatched. The germline V gene encodes CDR1 GTSNPN and CDR2 SVGIG (reference sequence). CDR3 amino acids: CAWTSGGKADTQYF. The DNA for the CDR3 is TGTGCCTGGACTAGCGGGGGGAAGGCAGATACGCAGTATTTT.

The rearrangement joins TRBV29-1 to TRBJ2-6; D possibly corresponds to TRBD2 (5 bases). Germline-derived CDR1 and CDR2 are SQVTM and ANQGSEA. The CDR3 extends over 14 amino acids. Trimming cost V 4 bases and J 2 bases, with 9 bases left between them. This CDR3 is CSVGKEAGANVLTF. The CDR3 nucleotides are TGCAGCGTTGGGAAGGAGGCTGGGGCCAACGTCCTGACTTTC.

The V gene is TRBV5-8, the J gene TRBJ1-2, with D possibly being TRBD1 (6 bases). Germline lookup yields CDR1 SGHTS and CDR2 YDEGEE. The CDR3 is 16 residues long. The V end lost 3 bases, the J end lost 4 bases, and 19 bases lay between the germline ends. CDR3 protein: CASSSLYGGRFYGYTF. The CDR3 DNA follows: TGTGCCAGCAGCTCACTTTACGGGGGGCGCTTCTATGGCTACACCTTC.

The chain links TRBV10-3 to TRBJ2-1; 10 bases are a match to TRBD2. The germline V gene has CDR1 ENHRY and CDR2 SYGVKD. The CDR3 has 15 residues. V gave up 2 bases and J gave up 2 bases; unmatched junction bases: 0. CDR3 residues: CAISETSGAYNEQFF. As DNA, the CDR3 is TGTGCCATCAGTGAGACTAGCGGGGCCTACAATGAGCAGTTCTTC.

The table lists this clone with a few counts. The CDR3 loop reads CASNREGMNTEAFF. Here the CDR3 DNA reads TGTGCCAGCAACCGAGAGGGTATGAACACTGAAGCTTTCTTT. The gene calls are TRBV9 and TRBJ1-1; no firm D call. Germline assignment: CDR1 SGDLS and CDR2 YYNGEE. Trimming pared 6 bases from V and 0 bases from J, leaving 12 bases between. The CDR3 length is 14 residues.

The chain combines TRBV25-1 with TRBJ2-7, with D possibly called TRBD1 or TRBD2 (5 bases each). Germline loops: CDR1 MGHDK, CDR2 SYGVNS. V gave up 3 bases and J gave up 6 bases, with 15 bases separating them. This CDR3 has 14 residues. The CDR3 sequence is CASSEAGRTGEQYF. CDR3 nucleotides: TGTGCCAGCAGTGAGGCAGGGAGAACTGGCGAGCAGTACTTC.

This chain links TRBV5-4 with TRBJ2-1; TRBD2 aligns across 9 bases. Unmatched junction bases numbered 11, after V lost 4 bases and J lost 9 bases. Germline V gene lookup returns CDR1 SGHNT and CDR2 YYREEE (reference sequence). This CDR3 has 15 amino acids. The CDR3 loop reads CASSPPGASGVEQFF. Written as DNA, the CDR3 is TGTGCCAGCAGCCCGCCGGGGGCTAGCGGGGTTGAGCAGTTCTTC.

The rearrangement uses TRBV6-5 and TRBJ1-2; 10 positions match TRBD1. Germline trimming cut 0 bases from V and 4 bases from J; bases unmatched to any gene: 2. The V gene's germline CDR1 is MNHEY and CDR2 SVGAGI. The CDR3 is 15 residues long. CDR3 region: CASSYSGQGTYGYTF. CDR3 sequence (DNA): TGTGCCAGCAGTTACTCGGGACAGGGGACCTATGGCTACACCTTC.

The CDR3: CAWSETGLWGGYTF. The CDR3 bases are TGTGCCTGGAGTGAGACGGGCCTCTGGGGCGGCTACACCTTC. This chain connects TRBV30 to TRBJ1-2, with D possibly matching TRBD1 (5 bases). Deletions cut 1 base from V and 8 bases from J, with 17 bases between. In germline, CDR1 is GTSNPN, CDR2 SVGIG (reference sequence). This CDR3 has 14 amino acids.

The genes are TRBV18 and TRBJ2-5; D gene uncertain. The CDR3 loop spans 19 amino acids. The ends were cut back, 4 bases at V and 9 bases at J, with 33 bases in the middle. CDR1 and CDR2 from the germline V gene are KGHSH and LQKENI. The CDR3 nucleotides read TGTGCCAGCTCACAAACCGTCGGCGCAGGTGGAAGAGATTTTAGGCCCCAGTACTTC. Amino acids: CASSQTVGAGGRDFRPQYF.

Here the CDR3 DNA reads TGTGCCACCAGCAGAGATGGGAGCTTTAATGAAAAACTGTTTTTT. It specifies CATSRDGSFNEKLFF. V usage is TRBV15 and J usage is TRBJ1-4; D ambiguous. Germline V gives CDR1 LNHNV, CDR2 YYDKDF (reference sequence). The V and J ends lost 0 bases and 4 bases respectively, with 9 bases between them. This CDR3 comprises 15 residues.

There are many counts of this clone. This sequence joins TRBV6-1 and TRBJ1-1, with TRBD1 identical over 9 bases. Losses at the gene ends were 7 bases for V and 3 bases for J; bases not matched to a gene: 6. Germline assignment: CDR1 MNHNS and CDR2 SASEGT. This CDR3 has 14 amino acids. CDR3 sequence reads: CASTGTGWYTEAFF. DNA for the CDR3: TGTGCCAGCACAGGGACAGGGTGGTACACTGAAGCTTTCTTT.

As concerns this clone: A read error is possible here, since a much larger clone lies one base away. Other nucleotide sequences in the sample specify the same CDR3. The rearrangement uses TRBV6-5 and TRBJ1-5; D gene ambiguous. The V gene's germline CDR1 is MNHEY and CDR2 SVGAGI. V shed 6 bases and J shed 3 bases, with 6 bases lying between them. This CDR3 contains 12 residues. The CDR3: CASRRPNQPQHF. Written as DNA, the CDR3 is TGTGCCAGCAGACGCCCCAATCAGCCCCAGCATTTT.

The chain links TRBV28 to TRBJ1-6, with TRBD1 matching 10 bases. Germline loops: CDR1 MDHEN, CDR2 SYDVKM. The CDR3 extends over 15 amino acids. V shed 4 bases, J shed 9 bases, and the junction held 6 bases outside the gene matches. The CDR3 DNA sequence: TGTGCCAGCAGTTCTTGGACAGGGGGTATTTCACCCCTCCACTTT. Protein product: CASSSWTGGISPLHF.

The V and J genes are TRBV2 and TRBJ2-1; the D gene is possibly TRBD1 (6 bases). The germline V gene has CDR1 SNHLY and CDR2 FYNNEI. This CDR3 has 17 amino acids. V was clipped by 2 bases and J by 8 bases, with 22 bases between them. The CDR3 region is CASSESTKPGAIDEQFF. DNA for the CDR3: TGTGCCAGCAGTGAATCCACTAAACCAGGGGCTATCGATGAGCAGTTCTTC.

This clone has only one observation. Other DNA sequences within the sample encode an identical CDR3. V usage is TRBV5-1 and J usage is TRBJ2-2; TRBD1 matches 8 bases. Germline values: CDR1 SGHRS, CDR2 YFSETQ. Germline trimming cut 4 bases from V and 3 bases from J; bases unmatched to any gene: 5. The CDR3 length is 15 residues. Here the CDR3 DNA reads TGCGCCAGCAGCCCAGGGGGCGCCGACACCGGGGAGCTGTTTTTT. This sequence encodes CASSPGGADTGELFF.